Each of the 17 T cell receptor beta chains below was sequenced from the same sample in a study of blood T cells in healthy people across ages (dated by TCRdb to between 2015 and 2017). Libraries were built with 5' RACE. Sequencing used an Illumina HiSeq 2500. A second roughly 6 to 11 cycle PCR used a sample-barcoded 5' primer and a J-beta primer mix. TCRdb ran its own pipeline on the public reads, namely fastp trimming at Q25 and MiXCR clone calling, and kept in-frame beta chains. Duplicate CDR3 protein sequences are folded into a single record with the most common DNA and genes. A total of about 680,000 distinct CDR3 sequences appear in this sample, 49% of them only once. The top ten clonotypes cover roughly 34% of the sample. Sequencing was performed on blood. Receptors originate from a woman in her fifties or sixties in good health.

This clonotype was found once. This chain connects TRBV10-3 to TRBJ1-5; possibly TRBD1 for D (5 bases). The CDR3 totals 15 residues. V lost 3 bases, J lost 4 bases, and 13 bases lay in between. The V gene's germline CDR1 is ENHRY and CDR2 SYGVKD. This CDR3 is CAISEEGRPNQPQHF. The CDR3 DNA reads TGTGCCATCAGTGAAGAGGGACGGCCAAATCAGCCCCAGCATTTT.

The rearrangement links TRBV7-3 to TRBJ2-3, with D tentatively TRBD1 or TRBD2 (5 bases each). CDR1 is SGHTA and CDR2 is FQGTGA in the germline V gene. CDR3 length: 13 amino acids. The ends were cut back, 8 bases at V and 4 bases at J, with 13 bases in the middle. CDR3 DNA sequence: TGTGCCAGCGGGACGGGGAGTGCAGATACGCAGTATTTT. As protein: CASGTGSADTQYF.

This clonotype was counted between two and nine times. The V gene is TRBV10-3, the J gene TRBJ1-1; D unclear. CDR1 is ENHRY and CDR2 is SYGVKD in the germline V gene. The CDR3 covers 13 residues. The ends were cut back, 0 bases at V and 5 bases at J, with 7 bases in the middle. This CDR3 reads CAISESTRTEAFF. CDR3 coding DNA: TGTGCCATCAGTGAGTCCACGCGAACTGAAGCTTTCTTT.

This chain connects TRBV7-2 to TRBJ2-7, with D maybe TRBD1 (5 bases). The CDR3 loop spans 15 amino acids. Trimming shortened V by 0 bases and J by 2 bases, and 11 bases separated the two germline ends. Germline CDR1 is SGHTA and CDR2 is FQGNSA. CDR3: CASSLAGHKAYEQYF. The CDR3 DNA reads TGTGCCAGCAGCTTAGCCGGACACAAAGCCTACGAGCAGTACTTC.

The chain carries TRBV6-2 or TRBV6-3 and TRBJ2-1, with D uncertain. The V and J ends lost 0 bases and 5 bases respectively, with 8 bases between them. Germline CDR1 reads MNHEY; CDR2 reads SVGEGT. The CDR3 consists of 14 residues. Here the CDR3 DNA reads TGTGCCAGCAGTTACTCGCAGAGACACAATGAGCAGTTCTTC. Translation gives CASSYSQRHNEQFF.

This clonotype has only a few counts. The chain couples TRBV28 to TRBJ1-1, with D maybe TRBD1 (6 bases). V lost 5 bases, J lost 4 bases, and 14 bases lay in between. The germline V gene encodes CDR1 MDHEN and CDR2 SYDVKM. The CDR3 contains 14 residues. The CDR3 bases are TGTGCCAGCAGTACGGACAGCCTCCCCACTGAAGCTTTCTTT. Its protein product is CASSTDSLPTEAFF.

This chain uses TRBV9 with TRBJ1-2; TRBD1 matches at 7 bases. Germline lookup yields CDR1 SGDLS and CDR2 YYNGEE. The V segment lost 3 bases and the J segment 3 bases; nucleotides outside the gene matches: 11. This CDR3 comprises 16 residues. Written as DNA, the CDR3 is TGTGCCAGCAGCGCAGGACCCGGACAGGCATACTATGGCTACACCTTC. Its translation: CASSAGPGQAYYGYTF.

As regards this clonotype: Since a much larger clone is just one base distant, this may be a read error. The V gene is TRBV13, the J gene TRBJ2-2; D call uncertain. CDR3 size: 12 residues. V lost 2 bases and J lost 5, with 3 bases in between. Germline V gene lookup returns CDR1 PRHDT and CDR2 FYEKMQ (reference sequence). This CDR3 is CASSLKTGELFF. CDR3 nucleotide sequence: TGTGCCAGCAGCTTAAAGACCGGGGAGCTGTTTTTT. The full variable domain, its missing parts supplied by reference TRBV13 and TRBJ2-2, is AAGVIQSPRHLIKEKRETATLKCYPIPRHDTVYWYQQGPGQDPQFLISFYEKMQSDKGSIPDRFSAQQFSDYHSELNMSSLELGDSALYFCASSLKTGELFFGEGSRLTVL.

The chain uses TRBV20-1 and TRBJ2-5; D is uncertain. The CDR3 covers 13 residues. Germline assignment: CDR1 DFQATT and CDR2 SNEGSKA (reference sequence). The ends were cut back, 4 bases at V and 1 base at J, with 10 bases in the middle. The CDR3 reads CSATGRVQETQYF. CDR3 nucleotide sequence: TGCAGTGCTACCGGACGGGTCCAAGAGACCCAGTACTTC.

The V gene is TRBV20-1, the J gene TRBJ2-7, with TRBD2 matching over 10 bases. Germline CDR1 DFQATT, CDR2 SNEGSKA (reference sequence). The V segment lost 7 bases and the J segment 4 bases; nucleotides outside the gene matches: 10. The CDR3 extends over 14 amino acids. CDR3 coding DNA: TGCAGTGGGAGCGGGAGGGCCGCCTCTTACGAGCAGTACTTC. Residues: CSGSGRAASYEQYF.

The rearrangement joins TRBV11-2 to TRBJ2-1, with 12 bases fitting TRBD2. The CDR3 runs to 16 residues. V lost 2 bases, J lost 8 bases, and 7 bases stayed unmatched. Germline V CDR1 and CDR2: SGHAT, FQNNGV. The CDR3, as DNA: TGTGCCAGCAGCTTATTACTAGCGGGAGGATTCTATGAGCAGTTCTTC. It yields the protein CASSLLLAGGFYEQFF. The full variable domain, its missing parts supplied by reference TRBV11-2 and TRBJ2-1, is EAGVAQSPRYKIIEKRQSVAFWCNPISGHATLYWYQQILGQGPKLLIQFQNNGVVDDSQLPKDRFSAERLKGVDSTLKIQPAKLEDSAVYLCASSLLLAGGFYEQFFGPGTRLTVL.

The sample holds one count of this clonotype. Sequence at one end of the junction differs from germline and may be a read error. The chain recombines TRBV11-2 with TRBJ2-6; D gene unclear. Germline V CDR1 and CDR2: SGHAT, FQNNGV. The CDR3 covers 15 residues. As DNA, the CDR3 is TGTGCCAGCGGCTTAACCGGTTTTGAGGCCAACGTCCTGACTTTC. Residues: CASGLTGFEANVLTF.

The chain employs TRBV7-2 and TRBJ2-1; possibly TRBD1 or TRBD2 for D (5 bases each). V lost 4 bases and J lost 1, with 20 bases in between. The CDR3 has 18 amino acids. Germline CDR1 and CDR2: SGHTA and FQGNSA. The CDR3 sequence: CASSSGTARSSSYNEQFF. Here the CDR3 DNA reads TGTGCCAGCAGCTCTGGGACGGCGCGCTCCTCTTCCTACAATGAGCAGTTCTTC. Complete variable domain (other parts from reference TRBV7-2 and TRBJ2-1): GAGVSQSPSNKVTEKGKDVELRCDPISGHTALYWYRQSLGQGLEFLIYFQGNSAPDKSGLPSDRFSAERTGGSVSTLTIQRTQQEDSAVYLCASSSGTARSSSYNEQFFGPGTRLTVL.

The rearrangement uses TRBV20-1 and TRBJ2-4; tentative D call: TRBD1 (6 bases). The length of the CDR3 is 14 residues. The germline V gene encodes CDR1 DFQATT and CDR2 SNEGSKA (reference sequence). Trimming cost V 5 bases and J 4 bases, with 15 bases left between them. CDR3 region: CSAPTGTRKNIQYF. CDR3 nucleotides: TGCAGTGCTCCTACAGGGACCCGTAAAAACATTCAGTACTTC.

This clonotype was detected a few times. The chain joins TRBV12-3 or TRBV12-4 to TRBJ2-7; D possibly corresponds to TRBD1 (6 bases). The V gene lost 4 bases and the J gene lost 5 bases, with 12 bases spanning the gap. This CDR3 has 13 amino acids. The CDR3 is CASSWNRENEQYF. CDR3 coding DNA: TGTGCCAGCAGTTGGAACAGGGAAAACGAGCAGTACTTC.

This clonotype occurred a few times. The V call is TRBV5-1, the J call TRBJ1-2; 9 positions agree with TRBD1. Germline V CDR1 and CDR2: SGHRS, YFSETQ. V shed 4 bases and J 3 bases; nucleotides not matched to a gene: 7. The CDR3 sequence is 15 residues long. CDR3: CASSPLQGADYGYTF. In nucleotides, the CDR3 is TGCGCCAGCAGCCCACTACAGGGGGCGGACTATGGCTACACCTTC.

This clonotype has more than one count but fewer than ten. The J gene is TRBJ2-7, the V gene TRBV10-2; 10 positions match TRBD2. The germline V gene has CDR1 WSHSY and CDR2 SAAADI. This CDR3 has 15 residues. Losses at the gene ends were 9 bases for V and 1 base for J; bases not matched to a gene: 9. CDR3 amino acids: CASLAGVGPSYEQYF. The CDR3 DNA sequence: TGCGCCAGTCTAGCGGGAGTGGGACCATCCTACGAGCAGTACTTC.